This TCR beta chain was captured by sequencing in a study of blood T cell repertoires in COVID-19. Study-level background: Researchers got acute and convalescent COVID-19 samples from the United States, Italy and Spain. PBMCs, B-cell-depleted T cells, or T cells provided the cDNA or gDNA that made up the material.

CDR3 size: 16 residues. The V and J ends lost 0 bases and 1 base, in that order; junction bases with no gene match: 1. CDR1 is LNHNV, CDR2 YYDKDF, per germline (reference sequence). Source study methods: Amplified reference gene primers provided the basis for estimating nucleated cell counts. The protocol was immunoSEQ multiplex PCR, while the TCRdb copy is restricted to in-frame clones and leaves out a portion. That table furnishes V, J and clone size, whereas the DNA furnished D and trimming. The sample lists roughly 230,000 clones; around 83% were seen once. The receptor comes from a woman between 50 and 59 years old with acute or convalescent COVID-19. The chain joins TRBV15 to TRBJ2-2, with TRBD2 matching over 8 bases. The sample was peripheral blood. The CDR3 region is CATSRDTSGNTGELFF. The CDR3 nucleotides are TGTGCCACCAGCAGAGACACTAGCGGGAACACCGGGGAGCTGTTTTTT.